This T cell receptor (beta chain) was observed in a study of technical replicates of blood from several donors (TCRdb year 2017). This clone was seen repeatedly, ten times or more. Its antigen is not yet known. No per-base quality is available; no much larger clone lies one base away. Libraries were made using the immunoSEQ multiplex PCR assay. Entries here come from immuneACCESS through TCRdb and include only in-frame sequences with V and J called. Some clones fail to appear in such tables; in the studies checked, an unresolved V gene covers under half of the shortfall, and the cause of the remainder is unknown. The sample has tens of thousands of clones on record, 95% to 98% of them singletons. The top ten hold approximately 0.21% of the sample. Sequences SNHLY (CDR1) and FYNNEI (CDR2) are obtained from the germline V gene. The CDR3 numbers 13 residues from cysteine through phenylalanine. Only the CDR3 region is kept as DNA, spanning 39 bases read in frame from base 1. V gives up 4 bases and J gives up 1 base, and the segment between their germline ends measures 5 bases.

This sequence originates from a human donor in good health. What was sequenced was T cells isolated from PBMCs. The V and J segments used are TRBV2 and TRBJ2-1, with the D segment identity uncertain. The nucleotide sequence is given as TGTGCCAGCAGTGTGACTTCCTACAATGAGCAGTTCTTC. Translated, it reads CASSVTSYNEQFF.